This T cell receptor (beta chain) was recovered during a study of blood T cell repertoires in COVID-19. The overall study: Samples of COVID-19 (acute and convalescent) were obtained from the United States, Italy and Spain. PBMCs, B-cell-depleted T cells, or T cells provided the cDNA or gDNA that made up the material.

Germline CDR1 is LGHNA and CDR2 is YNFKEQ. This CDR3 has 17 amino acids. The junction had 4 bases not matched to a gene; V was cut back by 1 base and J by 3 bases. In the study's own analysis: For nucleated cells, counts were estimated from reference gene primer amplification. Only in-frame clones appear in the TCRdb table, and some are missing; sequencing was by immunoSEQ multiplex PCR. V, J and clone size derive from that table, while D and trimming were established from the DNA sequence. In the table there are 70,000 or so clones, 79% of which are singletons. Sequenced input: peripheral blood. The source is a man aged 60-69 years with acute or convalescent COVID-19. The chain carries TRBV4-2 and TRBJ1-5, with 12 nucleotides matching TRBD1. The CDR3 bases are TGTGCCAGCAGCCAAGGGGGGGGACAGGGGGCCAATCAGCCCCAGCATTTT. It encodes CASSQGGGQGANQPQHF.